A single sample is the source of the 5 T cell receptor beta chains below, sequenced in a study of early T cells in non-severe SARS-CoV-2 infection. TCRdb ran MiXCR on the 5' RACE reads and lists one entry per CDR3 protein. The profile shows around 70,000 distinct CDR3 sequences, 9% to 15% of them singletons. The sequencing input was whole blood. All receptors come from an adult who was a healthcare worker with PCR-confirmed SARS-CoV-2 infection or an uninfected control (not recorded which).

The genes are TRBV12-3 or TRBV12-4 and TRBJ2-1; 10 nucleotides line up with TRBD2. V lost 5 bases, J lost 6 bases, and 13 bases stayed unmatched. This CDR3 is built from 17 residues. As DNA, the CDR3 is TGTGCCAGCAGTCGGGGGTTGGGACTAGCGACGGGCAATGAGCAGTTCTTC. This sequence encodes CASSRGLGLATGNEQFF.

Worth noting for this clonotype: One junction end disagrees with the germline gene, perhaps due to a read error. The rearrangement joins TRBV4-3 to TRBJ2-1; either TRBD1 or TRBD2 may supply D (5 bases each). The CDR3 runs 16 residues. Germline V gene sequence: CDR1 LGHNA, CDR2 YSLEER. CDR3 protein: CASSQDSGATYNEQFF. For the CDR3, the DNA is TGCGCCAGCAGCCAAGATTCCGGGGCAACCTACAATGAGCAATTCTTC.

V usage is TRBV14 and J usage is TRBJ2-1, with D uncertain. From germline, CDR1 is SGHDN and CDR2 FVKESK. The V and J ends lost 4 bases and 0 bases respectively, with 10 bases between them. The CDR3 runs to 15 residues. The CDR3 loop reads CASSRFKSSYNEQFF. The DNA of the CDR3 is TGTGCCAGCAGCCGCTTTAAAAGCTCCTACAATGAGCAGTTCTTC. The variable domain in full, with the rest retrieved from reference TRBV14 and TRBJ2-1, is EAGVTQFPSHSVIEKGQTVTLRCDPISGHDNLYWYRRVMGKEIKFLLHFVKESKQDESGMPNNRFLAERTGGTYSTLKVQPAELEDSGVYFCASSRFKSSYNEQFFGPGTRLTVL.

This clonotype was seen a handful of times. V usage is TRBV29-1 and J usage is TRBJ2-6, with TRBD2 matching over 9 bases. After removal of 0 bases from V and 3 bases from J, the junction contained 12 bases not matched to a gene. The CDR3 is 19 amino acids. Germline CDR1 is SQVTM and CDR2 is ANQGSEA. CDR3 nucleotide sequence: TGCAGCGTTGAAGATCAGGGTCTAGCGGGGCTCGGTGGGGCCAACGTCCTGACTTTC. It specifies CSVEDQGLAGLGGANVLTF. The full variable domain, with the rest looked up from reference TRBV29-1 and TRBJ2-6, is SAVISQKPSRDICQRGTSLTIQCQVDSQVTMMFWYRQQPGQSLTLIATANQGSEATYESGFVIDKFPISRPNLTFSTLTVSNMSPEDSSIYLCSVEDQGLAGLGGANVLTFGAGSRLTVL.

In this sample, this clonotype turned up a few times. The V and J genes are TRBV5-6 and TRBJ2-3; D is unclear. V lost 0 bases to trimming and J lost 14 bases, with 19 bases between them. CDR1 is SGHDT, CDR2 YYEEEE, per germline. This CDR3 is 14 amino acids long. CDR3 loop: CASSLVRLVFPSYF. The CDR3 bases are TGTGCCAGCAGCTTGGTGCGGCTAGTCTTCCCCTCGTATTTT.